A single TCR beta chain is shown here with its context. V dropped 3 bases and J dropped 1 base, with 9 bases sitting between them. The CDR3 runs to 14 residues. Per the germline V gene, CDR1 is MDHEN and CDR2 is SYDVKM. The record originates from a study of cytotoxic CD8 clonotypes in ibrutinib-treated CLL. Sequenced by immunoSEQ multiplex PCR; TCRdb stores in-frame clones only, minus some. The sample yields some 200,000 clones, approximately 72% seen once. The input for sequencing was PBMCs, taken after 24 months of ibrutinib treatment. This clonotype was obtained from a human donor with chronic lymphocytic leukemia. The rearrangement uses TRBV28 and TRBJ1-2; no clear D. CDR3 loop: CASSLAGDNYGYTF. CDR3 DNA sequence: TGTGCCAGCAGTTTGGCGGGAGATAACTATGGCTACACCTTC.